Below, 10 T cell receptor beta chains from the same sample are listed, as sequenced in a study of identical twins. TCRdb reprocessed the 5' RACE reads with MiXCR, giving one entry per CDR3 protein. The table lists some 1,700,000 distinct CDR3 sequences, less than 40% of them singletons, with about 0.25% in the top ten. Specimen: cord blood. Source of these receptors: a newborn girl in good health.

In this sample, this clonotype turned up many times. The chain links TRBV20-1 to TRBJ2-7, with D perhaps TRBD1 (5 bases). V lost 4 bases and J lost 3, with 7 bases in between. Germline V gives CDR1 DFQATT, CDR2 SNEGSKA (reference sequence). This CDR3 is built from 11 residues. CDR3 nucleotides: TGCAGTGCTAATCAGGGCTACGAGCAGTACTTC. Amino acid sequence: CSANQGYEQYF.

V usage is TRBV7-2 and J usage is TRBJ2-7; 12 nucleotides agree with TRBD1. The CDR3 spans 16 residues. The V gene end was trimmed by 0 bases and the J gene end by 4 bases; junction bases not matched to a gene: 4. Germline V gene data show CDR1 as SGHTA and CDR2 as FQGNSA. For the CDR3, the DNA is TGTGCCAGCAGCTTAGCTGGGACAGGGGGCAGGTACGAGCAGTACTTC. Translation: CASSLAGTGGRYEQYF.

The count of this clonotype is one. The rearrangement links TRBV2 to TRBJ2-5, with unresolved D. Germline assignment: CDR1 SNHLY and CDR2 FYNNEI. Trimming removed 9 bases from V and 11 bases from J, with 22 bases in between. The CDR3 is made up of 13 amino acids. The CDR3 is CASFPGHHNEQYF. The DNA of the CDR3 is TGTGCCAGTTTTCCGGGCCACCACAATGAGCAGTACTTC.

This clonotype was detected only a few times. The CDR3 DNA sequence: TGCGCCAGCAGCCAAGATCCCCCTGGACAGGGAAACTATGGCTACACCTTC. This translates into CASSQDPPGQGNYGYTF. The rearrangement uses TRBV4-1 and TRBJ1-2; 8 bases are shared with TRBD1. Per the germline V gene, CDR1 is MGHRA and CDR2 is YSYEKL. This CDR3 has 17 amino acids. V was pared by 0 bases and J by 2 bases, with 8 bases of the junction left unmatched.

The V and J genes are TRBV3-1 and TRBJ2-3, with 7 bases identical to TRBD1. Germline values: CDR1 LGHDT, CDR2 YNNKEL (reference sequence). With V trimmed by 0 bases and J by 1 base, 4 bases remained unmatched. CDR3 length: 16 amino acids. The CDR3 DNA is TGTGCCAGCAGCCAAGACTCCGACAGGGGCACAGATACGCAGTATTTT. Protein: CASSQDSDRGTDTQYF.

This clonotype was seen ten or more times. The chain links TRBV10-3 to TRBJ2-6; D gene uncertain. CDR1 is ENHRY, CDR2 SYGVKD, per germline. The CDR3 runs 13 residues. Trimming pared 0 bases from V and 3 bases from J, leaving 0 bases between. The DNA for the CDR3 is TGTGCCATCAGTGAGTCTGGGGCCAACGTCCTGACTTTC. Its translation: CAISESGANVLTF.

CDR3 protein: CASSHSWEMDEELFF. In DNA form, the CDR3 reads TGCGCCAGCAGCCATAGTTGGGAGATGGACGAAGAACTGTTTTTT. This chain connects TRBV4-1 to TRBJ1-4; no definite D call. This CDR3 is 15 amino acids long. Trimming took off 3 bases at V and 12 bases at J, with 20 bases between the two ends. CDR1 is MGHRA and CDR2 is YSYEKL in the germline V gene.

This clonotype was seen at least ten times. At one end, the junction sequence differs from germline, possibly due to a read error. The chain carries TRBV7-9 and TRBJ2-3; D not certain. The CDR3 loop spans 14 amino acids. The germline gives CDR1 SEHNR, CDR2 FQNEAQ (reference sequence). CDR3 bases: TGCGCCAGCAGCCCCAGAGGCCTCACAGATACGCAGTATTTT. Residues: CASSPRGLTDTQYF. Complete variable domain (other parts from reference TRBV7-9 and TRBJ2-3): DTGVSQNPRHKITKRGQNVTFRCDPISEHNRLYWYRQTLGQGPEFLTYFQNEAQLEKSRLLSDRFSAERPKGSFSTLEIQRTEQGDSAMYLCASSPRGLTDTQYFGPGTRLTVL.

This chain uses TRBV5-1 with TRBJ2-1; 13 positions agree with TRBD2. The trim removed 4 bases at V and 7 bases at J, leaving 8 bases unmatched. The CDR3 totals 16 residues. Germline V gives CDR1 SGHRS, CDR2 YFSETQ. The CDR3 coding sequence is TGCGCCAGCAGCCTAGGACTAGCGGGAGTACAAAATGAGCAGTTCTTC. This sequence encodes CASSLGLAGVQNEQFF.

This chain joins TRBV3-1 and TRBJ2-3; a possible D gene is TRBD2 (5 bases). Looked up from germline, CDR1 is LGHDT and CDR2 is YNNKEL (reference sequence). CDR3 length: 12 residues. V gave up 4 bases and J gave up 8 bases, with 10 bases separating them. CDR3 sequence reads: CASSPGRGTQYF. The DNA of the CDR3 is TGTGCCAGCAGCCCAGGTCGGGGTACGCAGTATTTT.